These 10 T cell receptor beta chains originate from one sample sequenced in a study of blood T cell repertoires in COVID-19. The data were produced by immunoSEQ multiplex PCR, yet TCRdb's version contains in-frame clones alone and is incomplete. Of over 250,000 clones in the sample, about 70% were seen once. The specimen was peripheral blood. The receptor source for this set is a woman aged 80 or over with acute or convalescent COVID-19.

Ten or more counts support this clone. V is TRBV12-5 and J is TRBJ2-2, with D possibly being TRBD2 (6 bases). V gave up 2 bases and J gave up 3 bases, with 10 bases separating them. The CDR3 runs 15 residues. Germline lookup yields CDR1 LGHNT and CDR2 FRNRAP. In DNA, the CDR3 is TGTGCTAGTGGTTTGTTCAGGGAGGACACCGGGGAGCTGTTTTTT. Amino acids: CASGLFREDTGELFF.

The gene calls are TRBV7-2 and TRBJ1-6, with D maybe TRBD1 (6 bases). Germline CDR1 SGHTA, CDR2 FQGNSA. This CDR3 has 18 residues. The germline V and J ends were trimmed by 5 bases and 5 bases, with 22 bases remaining between them. The CDR3, as DNA: TGTGCCAGCAGCGGATTGCCGAGACAGGCCCGGAATAATTCACCCCTCCACTTT. Translating gives CASSGLPRQARNNSPLHF.

This chain joins TRBV27 and TRBJ1-1, with 10 positions matching TRBD1. The CDR3 sequence is 15 residues long. V dropped 8 bases and J dropped 6; count of bases not matched to a gene: 12. The germline CDR1 and CDR2 sequences are MNHEY and SMNVEV (reference sequence). The CDR3 protein is CASSGLGTGDSEAFF. Written as DNA, the CDR3 is TGTGCCAGCTCCGGGCTCGGGACAGGGGATTCTGAAGCTTTCTTT.

The chain links TRBV5-1 to TRBJ1-1; 8 positions match TRBD1. J gave up 6 bases and V 2 bases, and 6 bases lay outside the gene matches. Germline CDR1 and CDR2: SGHRS and YFSETQ. This CDR3 spans 14 amino acids. CDR3 residues: CASSFGAGGSEAFF. CDR3 nucleotide sequence: TGCGCCAGCAGCTTCGGGGCAGGGGGCTCTGAAGCTTTCTTT.

Details on this clone: Other nucleotide sequences from this sample produce the same CDR3. J is TRBJ1-1 and V is TRBV18; D is unresolved. The CDR3 spans 14 residues. Germline CDR1 KGHSH, CDR2 LQKENI. V lost 1 base, J lost 3 bases, and 9 bases lay in between. The CDR3 region has the DNA TGTGCCAGCTCACCACTTCCGGGTGACACTGAAGCTTTCTTT. Translated, it gives CASSPLPGDTEAFF.

The chain has TRBV6-5 and TRBJ2-7; D possibly corresponds to TRBD1 (5 bases). The V gene lost 6 bases and the J gene lost 7 bases, with 22 bases spanning the gap. The CDR3 runs to 15 residues. Germline V gene sequence: CDR1 MNHEY, CDR2 SVGAGI. The CDR3 loop is CASRAIRTAPGEQYF. For the CDR3, the DNA is TGTGCCAGCAGGGCTATTAGAACCGCCCCAGGGGAGCAGTACTTC.

The rearrangement joins TRBV18 to TRBJ2-7; TRBD1 matches at 8 bases. V lost 4 bases and J lost 3; bases outside the gene matches: 5. CDR3 length: 14 amino acids. Germline lookup yields CDR1 KGHSH and CDR2 LQKENI. The CDR3 reads CASSQQGDGYEQYF. CDR3 bases: TGTGCCAGCTCACAACAGGGGGACGGCTACGAGCAGTACTTC.

The chain employs TRBV19 and TRBJ2-1, with D possibly being TRBD1 (5 bases). CDR1 LNHDA and CDR2 SQIVND come from the germline V gene (reference sequence). Trimming pared 6 bases from V and 9 bases from J, leaving 9 bases between. This CDR3 is 11 amino acids long. The CDR3 sequence is CASRLGAEQFF. The DNA of the CDR3 is TGTGCCAGTAGGCTAGGGGCTGAGCAGTTCTTC. The variable domain in full, completed from reference TRBV19 and TRBJ2-1, reads DGGITQSPKYLFRKEGQNVTLSCEQNLNHDAMYWYRQDPGQGLRLIYYSQIVNDFQKGDIAEGYSVSREKKESFPLTVTSAQKNPTAFYLCASRLGAEQFFGPGTRLTVL.

At least ten counts were recorded for this clone. The gene calls are TRBV18 and TRBJ2-1; D uncertain. The CDR3 runs 16 residues. Trimming stripped 3 bases from V and 6 bases from J, with 18 bases between. Germline V gene lookup returns CDR1 KGHSH and CDR2 LQKENI. CDR3 sequence: CASSPRRYSRSNEQFF. CDR3 in DNA: TGTGCCAGCTCACCTCGCCGATACTCCCGCTCCAATGAGCAGTTCTTC.

The chain couples TRBV10-3 to TRBJ1-2; D is unresolved. The CDR3 covers 18 residues. V lost 11 bases and J lost 8, with 36 bases in between. Looked up from germline, CDR1 is ENHRY and CDR2 is SYGVKD. The CDR3, as DNA: TGTGCCGCGTCCGGCTCGGCTACTTTTAGAGGAGGTGTCAGGGGCTACACCTTC. Its translation: CAASGSATFRGGVRGYTF.